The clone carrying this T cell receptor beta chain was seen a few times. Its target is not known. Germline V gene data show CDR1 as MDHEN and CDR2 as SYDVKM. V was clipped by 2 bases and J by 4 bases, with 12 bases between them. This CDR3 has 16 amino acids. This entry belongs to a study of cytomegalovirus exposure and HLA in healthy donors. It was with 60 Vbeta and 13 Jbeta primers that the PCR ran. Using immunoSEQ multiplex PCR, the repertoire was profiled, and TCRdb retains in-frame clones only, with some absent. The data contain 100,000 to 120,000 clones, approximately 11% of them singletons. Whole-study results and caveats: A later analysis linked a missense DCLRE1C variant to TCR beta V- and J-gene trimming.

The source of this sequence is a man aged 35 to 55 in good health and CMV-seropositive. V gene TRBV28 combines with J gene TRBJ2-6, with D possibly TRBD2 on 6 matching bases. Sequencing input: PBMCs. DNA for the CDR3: TGTGCCAGCAGTTTACCGGGAGCAGGAGGGGCCAACGTCCTGACTTTC. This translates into CASSLPGAGGANVLTF.